This entry concerns a single TCR beta chain. This table comes from immunoSEQ multiplex PCR, and its TCRdb copy is limited to in-frame clones, with some not included. The data hold some 40,000 clones, with 90% to 95% observed a single time. The data stem from a study of T cell changes during pregnancy in multiple sclerosis. Germline CDR1 is SGHAT and CDR2 is FQNNGV. The germline V and J ends were trimmed by 1 base and 1 base, with 5 bases remaining between them. This CDR3 has 14 amino acids. V and J are TRBV11-2 and TRBJ1-3, with D unclear. This material consisted of CD4+ T cells from peripheral blood mononuclear cells, taken in the third trimester of pregnancy. This receptor was taken from a female donor with multiple sclerosis, enrolled in a pregnancy study. In DNA form, the CDR3 reads TGTGCCAGCAGCTTAGGCCTATCTGGAAACACCATATATTTT. This sequence encodes CASSLGLSGNTIYF.